The 15 T cell receptor beta chains given below trace back to one sample, sequenced in a study of T cell changes during pregnancy in multiple sclerosis. TCRdb keeps only in-frame clones here, not all; method: immunoSEQ multiplex PCR. The table lists approximately 100,000 clones, roughly nine tenths of them singletons, with about 3% in the top ten. Sequenced here: peripheral blood, sampled after pregnancy. Receptors were obtained from a female donor with multiple sclerosis, enrolled in a pregnancy study.

This clone was seen more than once but under ten times. The DNA for the CDR3 is TGTGCCTGGAGTGAGAGGAACGTCAATGAAAAACTGTTTTTT. Protein product: CAWSERNVNEKLFF. This chain links TRBV30 with TRBJ1-4; D is unclear. V was pared by 1 base and J by 5 bases, with 11 bases between. Germline CDR1 reads GTSNPN; CDR2 reads SVGIG (reference sequence). The length of the CDR3 is 14 residues.

The V and J genes are TRBV7-9 and TRBJ1-6, with 7 bases lining up with TRBD1. V trimming: 4 bases; J trimming: 7 bases; junction bases outside the gene matches: 4. Looked up from germline, CDR1 is SEHNR and CDR2 is FQNEAQ (reference sequence). This CDR3 comprises 14 residues. CDR3 sequence reads: CASSSGQENSPLHF. In nucleotides, the CDR3 is TGTGCCAGCAGCTCCGGACAGGAAAATTCACCCCTCCACTTT.

J is TRBJ1-3 and V is TRBV12-5; no clear D gene. Trimming took 1 base from V and 0 from J, leaving 4 bases between them. The CDR3 contains 14 residues. Germline V lookup: CDR1 LGHNT, CDR2 FRNRAP. The DNA of the CDR3 is TGTGCTAGTGGTTTGGAGAGCTCTGGAAACACCATATATTTT. Amino acids: CASGLESSGNTIYF.

The chain links TRBV6-5 to TRBJ2-7; 9 bases map to TRBD1. The J segment lost 0 bases and the V segment lost 5 bases, leaving 5 bases of the junction unmatched. Germline V gene lookup returns CDR1 MNHEY and CDR2 SVGAGI. This CDR3 comprises 15 residues. Here the CDR3 DNA reads TGTGCCAGCAGTAGAACAGGGGGCGCCTCCTACGAGCAGTACTTC. Translation gives CASSRTGGASYEQYF.

This sequence joins TRBV29-1 and TRBJ2-2; 7 bases are a match to TRBD1. CDR1 and CDR2 (germline): SQVTM, ANQGSEA. V lost 3 bases and J lost 0; bases outside the gene matches: 4. This CDR3 contains 15 residues. DNA of the CDR3: TGCAGCGTTGAGGACGGGACAGCGAACACCGGGGAGCTGTTTTTT. Residues: CSVEDGTANTGELFF.

The chain uses TRBV6-1 and TRBJ1-2; TRBD1 agrees at 8 bases. V lost 11 bases and J lost 2; bases outside the gene matches: 4. Germline V gene sequence: CDR1 MNHNS, CDR2 SASEGT. This CDR3 spans 12 amino acids. The DNA for the CDR3 is TGTGCCTGCACAGGGGGGAACTATGGCTACACCTTC. This translates into CACTGGNYGYTF.

The V call is TRBV27, the J call TRBJ2-1; D unresolved. Per germline, CDR1 MNHEY and CDR2 SMNVEV (reference sequence). V lost 8 bases and J 6 bases, leaving 5 bases between the germline ends. The CDR3 has 10 amino acids. The CDR3 DNA is TGTGCCAGCGGGCTCAATGAGCAGTTCTTC. It translates to CASGLNEQFF.

This rearrangement joins TRBV27 to TRBJ1-1; TRBD1 agrees at 12 bases. Looked up from germline, CDR1 is MNHEY and CDR2 is SMNVEV (reference sequence). With V trimmed by 10 bases and J by 4 bases, 13 bases remained unmatched. The CDR3 spans 16 residues. The CDR3 spells CATSPGDRGRGTEAFF. CDR3 sequence (DNA): TGTGCCACCTCTCCCGGGGACAGGGGGCGCGGCACTGAAGCTTTCTTT.

The chain combines TRBV2 with TRBJ2-3; the D is unclear. CDR1 is SNHLY and CDR2 is FYNNEI in the germline V gene. Trimming stripped 2 bases from V and 6 bases from J, with 15 bases between. The CDR3 length is 15 residues. The CDR3: CASSESFDSSDTQYF. DNA for the CDR3: TGTGCCAGCAGTGAATCGTTTGATAGCTCGGATACGCAGTATTTT.

The chain recombines TRBV2 with TRBJ1-5; TRBD1 agrees at 10 bases. This CDR3 contains 15 residues. Per the germline V gene, CDR1 is SNHLY and CDR2 is FYNNEI. The junction had 9 bases not matched to a gene; V was cut back by 6 bases and J by 7 bases. In nucleotides, the CDR3 is TGTGCCAGCAGCTCCCGGGACAGGGGTGGCCAGCCCCAGCATTTT. It encodes CASSSRDRGGQPQHF.

V is TRBV27 and J is TRBJ2-3; D is possibly TRBD1 (5 bases). The CDR3 sequence is 15 residues long. The germline gives CDR1 MNHEY, CDR2 SMNVEV (reference sequence). Trimming removed 5 bases from V and 4 bases from J, with 16 bases in between. The CDR3 sequence: CASSLGAPFADTQYF. The CDR3, as DNA: TGTGCCAGCAGTCTTGGGGCACCATTTGCAGATACGCAGTATTTT.

This chain uses TRBV15 with TRBJ2-3; D is uncertain. The V end lost 3 bases, the J end lost 3 bases, and 10 bases lay between the germline ends. The germline gives CDR1 LNHNV, CDR2 YYDKDF (reference sequence). This CDR3 is 14 amino acids long. The CDR3 nucleotides read TGTGCCACCAGCAGGATGCCTCGGACAGATACGCAGTATTTT. Amino acids: CATSRMPRTDTQYF.

The chain is built from TRBV19 and TRBJ1-5; D gene ambiguous. The V gene lost 2 bases and the J gene lost 7 bases, with 6 bases spanning the gap. This CDR3 contains 12 residues. CDR1 is LNHDA, CDR2 SQIVND, per germline (reference sequence). CDR3 sequence: CASSIRSQPQHF. The CDR3 coding sequence is TGTGCCAGTAGTATACGGTCCCAGCCCCAGCATTTT. The whole variable domain, remainder taken from reference TRBV19 and TRBJ1-5, is DGGITQSPKYLFRKEGQNVTLSCEQNLNHDAMYWYRQDPGQGLRLIYYSQIVNDFQKGDIAEGYSVSREKKESFPLTVTSAQKNPTAFYLCASSIRSQPQHFGDGTRLSIL.

This chain uses TRBV2 with TRBJ1-3; possible D gene TRBD1, 5 bases. This CDR3 is 14 amino acids long. Trimming removed 6 bases from V and 3 bases from J, with 12 bases in between. Germline V gene data show CDR1 as SNHLY and CDR2 as FYNNEI. The DNA for the CDR3 is TGTGCCAGCAGGATCCAGGGACTTGGAAACACCATATATTTT. Encoded protein: CASRIQGLGNTIYF. Looking up the rest from reference TRBV2 and TRBJ1-3 gives the full variable domain: EPEVTQTPSHQVTQMGQEVILRCVPISNHLYFYWYRQILGQKVEFLVSFYNNEISEKSEIFDDQFSVERPDGSNFTLKIRSTKLEDSAMYFCASRIQGLGNTIYFGEGSWLTVV.

CDR3 DNA sequence: TGCGCCAGCAGCCAAGTGGGACAGGGACCTTCTGGGGCCAACGTCCTGACTTTC. As protein: CASSQVGQGPSGANVLTF. This chain uses TRBV5-1 with TRBJ2-6, with 9 bases fitting TRBD1. This CDR3 is 18 amino acids long. Germline V gives CDR1 SGHRS, CDR2 YFSETQ. Trimming took 4 bases from V and 1 from J; bases not matched to a gene: 9. Using reference TRBV5-1 and TRBJ2-6 for the parts outside the CDR3, the full variable domain is KAGVTQTPRYLIKTRGQQVTLSCSPISGHRSVSWYQQTPGQGLQFLFEYFSETQRNKGNFPGRFSGRQFSNSRSEMNVSTLELGDSALYLCASSQVGQGPSGANVLTFGAGSRLTVL.